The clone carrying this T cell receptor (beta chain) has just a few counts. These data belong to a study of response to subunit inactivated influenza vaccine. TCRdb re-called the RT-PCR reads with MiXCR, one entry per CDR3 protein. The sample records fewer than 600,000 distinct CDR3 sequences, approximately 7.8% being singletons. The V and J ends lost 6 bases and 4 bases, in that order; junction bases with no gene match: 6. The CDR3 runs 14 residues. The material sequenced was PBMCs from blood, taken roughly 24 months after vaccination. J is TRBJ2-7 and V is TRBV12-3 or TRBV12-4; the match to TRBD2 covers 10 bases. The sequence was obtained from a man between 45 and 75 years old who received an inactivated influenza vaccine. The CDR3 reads CASSQSGGAYEQYF. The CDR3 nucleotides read TGTGCCAGCAGCCAAAGCGGGGGGGCTTACGAGCAGTACTTC.